One and the same sample provided the 14 T cell receptor beta chains below, sequenced in a study of T cells in Graves' hyperthyroidism and ophthalmopathy. The investigators amplified TCR beta CDR3 regions from RNA transcripts. During a first-round RT-PCR of the TCR CDR3, the HTBI primer set was used. TCRdb analysed the multiplex PCR reads with MiXCR anew, one entry per CDR3 protein. The sample has hundreds of thousands of distinct CDR3 sequences; about a sixth are singletons. Sample: blood. Receptor source: a woman younger than 30 with Graves' ophthalmopathy.

The table lists this clonotype with many counts. This rearrangement joins TRBV27 to TRBJ2-5; 13 bases are shared with TRBD2. Per the germline V gene, CDR1 is MNHEY and CDR2 is SMNVEV (reference sequence). The ends lost 4 bases at V and 3 bases at J; junction bases unmatched: 5. The CDR3 runs 16 residues. CDR3 amino acids: CASSSPGTSGEETQYF. DNA of the CDR3: TGTGCCAGCAGTTCACCCGGGACTAGCGGGGAAGAGACCCAGTACTTC.

This clonotype appeared once. This rearrangement joins TRBV5-6 to TRBJ1-2; D unresolved. CDR3 size: 14 residues. Between the trimmed V and J ends, which lost 2 bases and 10 bases, there was a span of 18 bases. CDR1 is SGHDT and CDR2 is YYEEEE in the germline V gene. Here the CDR3 reads CASSFKASRGIYTF. CDR3 in DNA: TGTGCCAGCAGCTTTAAGGCCAGCCGAGGTATCTACACCTTC.

The chain recombines TRBV6-9 with TRBJ2-7; 7 nucleotides line up with TRBD1. The J segment lost 2 bases and the V segment lost 4 bases, leaving 11 bases of the junction unmatched. The CDR3 runs to 16 residues. Germline CDR1 is MNHGY and CDR2 is SVAAGI. The CDR3 DNA sequence: TGTGCCAGCAGTTTCTACACCCCGGACAGGCCCTACGAGCAGTACTTC. It yields the protein CASSFYTPDRPYEQYF.

This clonotype has ten or more counts. V is TRBV3-1 and J is TRBJ2-1; D is undetermined. This CDR3 region has 11 residues. Germline V CDR1 and CDR2: LGHDT, YNNKEL (reference sequence). The ends were cut back, 4 bases at V and 7 bases at J, with 5 bases in the middle. Written as DNA, the CDR3 is TGTGCCAGCAGCCTTCGGAATGAGCAGTTCTTC. Translated: CASSLRNEQFF.

Concerning this clonotype: This may be a read error: a much more frequent sequence differs by one nucleotide. This rearrangement joins TRBV5-1 to TRBJ1-2, with D maybe TRBD1 (5 bases). Germline CDR1 reads SGHRS; CDR2 reads YFSETQ. The CDR3 covers 15 residues. The CDR3: CDSSYGTGGNYGYTF. Written as DNA, the CDR3 is TGCGACAGCAGCTACGGGACGGGGGGGAACTATGGCTACACCTTC.

At least ten counts were recorded for this clonotype. The chain couples TRBV7-9 to TRBJ2-5, with D perhaps being TRBD1 or TRBD2 (5 bases each). V was clipped by 5 bases and J by 5 bases, with 9 bases between them. CDR3 length equals 12 residues. Germline V gene sequence: CDR1 SEHNR, CDR2 FQNEAQ (reference sequence). The CDR3 bases are TGTGCCAGCAGCCCAGAGGGGGAGACCCAGTACTTC. It codes for CASSPEGETQYF.

This clonotype was observed at least ten times. The chain combines TRBV7-9 with TRBJ1-1; D possibly corresponds to TRBD1 (5 bases). Deletions cut 2 bases from V and 4 bases from J, with 11 bases between. The CDR3 sequence is 14 residues long. CDR1 SEHNR and CDR2 FQNEAQ come from the germline V gene (reference sequence). This chain's CDR3 is CASSLLVGTTEAFF. CDR3 coding DNA: TGTGCCAGCAGCTTACTGGTCGGGACCACTGAAGCTTTCTTT.

This clonotype appeared many times. This sequence joins TRBV7-8 and TRBJ1-6, with no clear D. The CDR3 runs to 16 residues. V was trimmed by 5 bases and J by 0 bases, leaving 11 bases between them. Germline values: CDR1 SGHVS, CDR2 FQNEAQ. The CDR3 nucleotides read TGTGCCAGCAGCCTCCCGACGGCCTCCTATAATTCACCCCTCCACTTT. Translation gives CASSLPTASYNSPLHF.

This clonotype has a count of ten or more. The rearrangement uses TRBV6-5 and TRBJ2-7; possible D gene TRBD1, 6 bases. V lost 0 bases and J 4 bases, leaving 10 bases between the germline ends. Looked up from germline, CDR1 is MNHEY and CDR2 is SVGAGI. This CDR3 spans 14 amino acids. This CDR3 is CASSYSDRSYEQYF. CDR3 in DNA: TGTGCCAGCAGTTACTCGGACAGATCGTACGAGCAGTACTTC.

This clonotype has ten or more counts. The chain uses TRBV27 and TRBJ2-5; TRBD2 matches 11 bases. The ends lost 5 bases at V and 5 bases at J; junction bases unmatched: 7. Per germline, CDR1 MNHEY and CDR2 SMNVEV (reference sequence). The CDR3 has 15 amino acids. CDR3 nucleotide sequence: TGTGCCAGCAGTATTATAGCGGGGGGGGGCGAGACCCAGTACTTC. It codes for CASSIIAGGGETQYF.

This clonotype was seen ten or more times. The chain couples TRBV18 to TRBJ2-1; no definite D call. Germline values: CDR1 KGHSH, CDR2 LQKENI. The CDR3 consists of 14 residues. The V and J ends lost 5 bases and 3 bases respectively, with 11 bases between them. CDR3 amino acids: CASSLSSDYNEQFF. The CDR3 bases are TGTGCCAGCTCATTATCTAGTGACTACAATGAGCAGTTCTTC.

This clonotype occurred many times. The CDR3 sequence is CATSDTSYTEAFF. In nucleotides, the CDR3 is TGTGCCACCAGTGATACTTCGTACACTGAAGCTTTCTTT. J is TRBJ1-1 and V is TRBV24-1, with unresolved D. This CDR3 contains 13 residues. Germline CDR1 KGHDR, CDR2 SFDVKD. V was cut by 3 bases and J by 3 bases, with 7 bases left in between.

This clonotype was observed many times. V is TRBV7-9 and J is TRBJ2-7; 10 nucleotides match TRBD2. The CDR3 has 15 amino acids. V shed 5 bases and J 0 bases; nucleotides not matched to a gene: 4. Germline V gene sequence: CDR1 SEHNR, CDR2 FQNEAQ (reference sequence). CDR3 protein: CASSPSGGYSYEQYF. The CDR3 nucleotides are TGTGCCAGCAGCCCTAGCGGGGGATACTCCTACGAGCAGTACTTC.

This clonotype was observed many times. V and J are TRBV18 and TRBJ1-1, with D unresolved. V was cut by 2 bases and J by 8 bases, with 12 bases left in between. The CDR3 has 13 amino acids. The germline V gene has CDR1 KGHSH and CDR2 LQKENI. In DNA, the CDR3 is TGTGCCAGCTCACCAGCTCAGGCGACCGAAGCTTTCTTT. This sequence encodes CASSPAQATEAFF. The full variable domain, completed using reference TRBV18 and TRBJ1-1, is NAGVMQNPRHLVRRRGQEARLRCSPMKGHSHVYWYRQLPEEGLKFMVYLQKENIIDESGMPKERFSAEFPKEGPSILRIQQVVRGDSAAYFCASSPAQATEAFFGQGTRLTVV.